This T cell receptor (beta chain) was recovered during a study of T cell responses to AZD1222 COVID-19 vaccine. Overall study findings and caveats: The peak T cell response came first, and repertoires were sampled only after it.

Assay: immunoSEQ multiplex PCR; the TCRdb copy retains only in-frame clones and omits some. The table lists 150,000 to 200,000 clones, over 80% of them singletons, with about 10% in the top ten. Of note for this clone: The target antigen is unknown.

The source is an adult in good health. The source material was peripheral blood, sampled on day 0 of AZD1222 vaccination.

Here the CDR3 DNA reads TGTGCCAGCAGCGTAGCCCTAAACTACGAGCAGTACTTC. The encoded protein is CASSVALNYEQYF. The chain couples TRBV9 to TRBJ2-7, with no clear D. The CDR3 totals 13 residues. V gave up 0 bases and J gave up 3 bases, with 7 bases separating them. The germline V gene has CDR1 SGDLS and CDR2 YYNGEE.